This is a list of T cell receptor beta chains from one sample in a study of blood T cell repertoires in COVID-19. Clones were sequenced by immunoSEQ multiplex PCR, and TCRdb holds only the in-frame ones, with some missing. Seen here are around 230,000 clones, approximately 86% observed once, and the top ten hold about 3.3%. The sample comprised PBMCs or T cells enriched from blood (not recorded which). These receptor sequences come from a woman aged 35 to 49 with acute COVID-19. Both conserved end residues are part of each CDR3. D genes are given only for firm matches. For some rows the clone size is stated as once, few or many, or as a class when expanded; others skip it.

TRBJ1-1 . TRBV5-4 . TGTGCCAGCAGCTTGGTGCGAGGTGGAACTGAAGCTTTCTTT CASSLVRGGTEAFF
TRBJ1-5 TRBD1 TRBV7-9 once TGTGCCAGCAGCGGGACAGGGGGCTTTCAGCCCCAGCATTTT CASSGTGGFQPQHF
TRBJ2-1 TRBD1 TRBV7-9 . TGTGCCAGCAGCGCTGATGGACAGGGTGGTAATGAGCAGTTCTTC CASSADGQGGNEQFF
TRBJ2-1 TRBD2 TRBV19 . TGTGCCAGTAGTCCAAGCGGGAGAACGAATGAGCAGTTCTTC CASSPSGRTNEQFF
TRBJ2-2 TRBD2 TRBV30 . TGTGCCTGGAGTTTTTTCGGACTAGCGGGAGGGTTGGACACCGGGGAGCTGTTTTTT CAWSFFGLAGGLDTGELFF
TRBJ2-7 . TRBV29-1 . TGCAGCGTAGCCGAGGCGAGCTCCTACGAGCAGTACTTC CSVAEASSYEQYF
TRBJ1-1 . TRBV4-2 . TGTGCCAGCAGCTCCAAGCTGCCAGATAGGGGTGAAGCTTTCTTT CASSSKLPDRGEAFF
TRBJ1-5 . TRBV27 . TGTGCCAGCAGCCGATACCCCGGTGGCAATCAGCCCCAGCATTTT CASSRYPGGNQPQHF
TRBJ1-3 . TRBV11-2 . TGTGCCAGCAGCCAGGATGGAAACACCATATATTTT CASSQDGNTIYF
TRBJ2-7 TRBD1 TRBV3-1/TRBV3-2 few TGTGCCAGCCGTGGATCGGGACAGGGCAACGAGCAGTACTTC CASRGSGQGNEQYF
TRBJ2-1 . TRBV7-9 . TGTGCCAGCAGCCCGGGATACTCCTACAATGAGCAGTTCTTC CASSPGYSYNEQFF